This T cell receptor beta chain is drawn from a study of identifying expanded T cells in peripheral blood. Here immunoSEQ multiplex PCR was the method, and the copy in TCRdb shows in-frame clones only, minus some. Among around 100,000 clones listed, roughly 88% were seen once. As regards this clone: The target antigen is unknown.

During the collection period, no donor immune events like infections were recorded. V gave up 5 bases and J gave up 2 bases; unmatched junction bases: 14. The germline CDR1 and CDR2 sequences are LNHDA and SQIVND (reference sequence). The CDR3 totals 19 residues. Study-wide points: Over approximately two and four weeks, about 16 and 20 clones changed, versus roughly 1.1 between replicates. Clone count variance between approximately two-week samples rose with total template count.

The TCR originated in a person between 18 and 75 years old in good health. Sequenced sample: blood. The rearrangement joins TRBV19 to TRBJ2-7; 14 bases fit TRBD2. The CDR3 region is CASSPETSGGARGTYEQYF. CDR3 DNA sequence: TGTGCCAGTAGTCCCGAGACTAGCGGGGGGGCTAGAGGAACCTACGAGCAGTACTTC.